This is a list of T cell receptor beta chains from one sample in a study of response to subunit inactivated influenza vaccine. Each CDR3 protein gets one entry after TCRdb re-called the RT-PCR reads with MiXCR. The profile covers around 190,000 distinct CDR3 sequences, with about 9% appearing a single time and 9.5% to 13% taken by the ten largest. The sequencing here drew on non-naive T cells sorted from PBMCs, taken on the day of vaccination. These receptors originate from a man aged 45-65 years who received an inactivated influenza vaccine. Both conserved end residues are part of each CDR3. A D gene is named only where the DNA matches it firmly. The size field is filled for only some rows; it gives once, few, many or a size class.

D	J	V	size	DNA	CDR3
-	TRBJ2-2	TRBV24-1	many	TGTGCCACCAGTGATTGGAGTTGGGGCACCGGGGAGCTGTTTTTT	CATSDWSWGTGELFF
TRBD2	TRBJ2-7	TRBV6-2/TRBV6-3	few	TGTGCCAGCAGTCTGACTAGCGGGAGGTCCTTCTCCTACGAGCAGTACTTC	CASSLTSGRSFSYEQYF
TRBD2	TRBJ2-5	TRBV10-3	few	TGTGCCATCAGTGAGTCGGCGGGGGAGCGCCAAGAGACCCAGTACTTC	CAISESAGERQETQYF
-	TRBJ1-1	TRBV5-1	few	TGCGCCAGCAGCTGGGGTGACCGGGGGAACACTGAAGCTTTCTTT	CASSWGDRGNTEAFF
TRBD2	TRBJ2-7	TRBV20-1	-	TGCAGTGCTGACCGGACTAGCGGGGGGATCTACGAGCAGTACTTC	CSADRTSGGIYEQYF
-	TRBJ2-7	TRBV20-1	-	TGCAGTGCTAGTGCTGGGGTATACGAGCAGTACTTC	CSASAGVYEQYF
-	TRBJ1-4	TRBV10-3	-	TGTGCCATCAGTGAGTCCAGAGGGTTAGGCGAAAAACTGTTTTTT	CAISESRGLGEKLFF
TRBD1	TRBJ2-7	TRBV18	many	TGTGCCAGCTCCCGGGGACAGAACTACGAGCAGTACTTC	CASSRGQNYEQYF
-	TRBJ2-1	TRBV20-1	-	TGCAGTGCTAGGTCGGCGGGGCCCTACAATGAGCAGTTCTTC	CSARSAGPYNEQFF
-	TRBJ2-7	TRBV7-2	many	TGTGCCAGCAGCTTAAGGCAAGTCTACGAGCAGTACTTC	CASSLRQVYEQYF
-	TRBJ2-2	TRBV28	-	TGTGCCGGCAGTAAAAGACGGACGAACACCGGGGAGCTGTTTTTT	CAGSKRRTNTGELFF
-	TRBJ2-7	TRBV29-1	many	TGCAGCGTTGGACATAACGAGCAGTACTTC	CSVGHNEQYF
TRBD2	TRBJ2-7	TRBV7-8	-	TGTGCCAGCAGCCGGGGGACTAGCGGGATTCTTACCTACGAGCAGTACTTC	CASSRGTSGILTYEQYF
-	TRBJ2-2	TRBV12-3/TRBV12-4	many	TGTGCCAGCAGGGGTTTCGGGGAGCTGTTTTTT	CASRGFGELFF
-	TRBJ2-5	TRBV28	many	TGTGCCAGCAGTTTAATTTCTGGGACCAAAGAGACCCAGTACTTC	CASSLISGTKETQYF
-	TRBJ2-3	TRBV7-9	few	TGTGCCAGCAGCTTAGCTCAGGTGGCAGATACGCAGTATTTT	CASSLAQVADTQYF
TRBD1	TRBJ2-7	TRBV10-3	-	TGTGCCATCGCCCTTTCCGGGACAGGGGCCTACGAGCAGTACTTC	CAIALSGTGAYEQYF
TRBD1	TRBJ1-1	TRBV5-1	-	TGCGCCAGCAGCTTGACAGGGGACTTGAACACTGAAGCTTTCTTT	CASSLTGDLNTEAFF
-	TRBJ1-4	TRBV20-1	-	TGCAGTGCTAGAGATGACAGTGGAAAACTGTTTTTT	CSARDDSGKLFF
TRBD1	TRBJ2-7	TRBV14	-	TGTGCCAGCAGTCCCCGGGACAGGGACTACGAGCAGTACTTC	CASSPRDRDYEQYF
TRBD2	TRBJ2-1	TRBV4-2	-	TGTGCCAGCAGCCAATATAGCGGGAGGGCCATCAATGAGCAGTTCTTC	CASSQYSGRAINEQFF
TRBD1	TRBJ2-1	TRBV6-1	-	TGTGCCAGCAGTATCCGGGACAGGGGCAATGAGCAGTTCTTC	CASSIRDRGNEQFF
TRBD2	TRBJ2-3	TRBV24-1	-	TGTGCCACCAGTGAGTCTAGCGGCAGCACAGATACGCAGTATTTT	CATSESSGSTDTQYF
-	TRBJ2-3	TRBV18	few	TGTGCCAGCTCACCAGGGAGCAGAGCTCAGTTATTCTACACAGATACGCAGTATTTT	CASSPGSRAQLFYTDTQYF
-	TRBJ2-2	TRBV7-2	many	TGTGCCAGCAGTACGACGGAGAACACCGGGGAGCTGTTTTTT	CASSTTENTGELFF
TRBD1	TRBJ2-3	TRBV29-1	-	TGCAGCGTCAACAGACAGGGGCCAGATACGCAGTATTTT	CSVNRQGPDTQYF
-	TRBJ2-1	TRBV12-3/TRBV12-4	-	TGTGCCAGCAGTTTAAACGGGGGCTATGAGCAGTTCTTC	CASSLNGGYEQFF
-	TRBJ2-7	TRBV20-1	few	TGCAGTGCTAGCGTCGTGGCCCAAACCTACGAGCAGTACTTC	CSASVVAQTYEQYF
-	TRBJ1-2	TRBV3-1	-	TGTGCCAGCAGCCAAGATACCGGGGGGCATGGCTACACCTTC	CASSQDTGGHGYTF
-	TRBJ2-6	TRBV2	-	TGTGCCAGCATTTATTGGGAGGCCTCTGGGGCCAACGTCCTGACTTTC	CASIYWEASGANVLTF
-	TRBJ2-3	TRBV19	few	TGTGCCAGTAGTGGAGGTGACCGGGAACACCAAGGAGATACGCAGTATTTT	CASSGGDREHQGDTQYF
TRBD1	TRBJ2-5	TRBV7-2	many	TGTGCCAGCTCAACCGCAACCCAGGGGGCGCATGTGACCCAGTACTTC	CASSTATQGAHVTQYF
-	TRBJ2-5	TRBV2	-	TGTGCCAGCAGTGAATTGAGGAATTCTCAGTACTTC	CASSELRNSQYF
-	TRBJ2-5	TRBV5-5	few	TGTGCCAGCAGCCTGGGACGGGGGTTTCAAGAGACCCAGTACTTC	CASSLGRGFQETQYF
-	TRBJ2-7	TRBV9	few	TGTGCCAGCAGCGTAGAAGTGGGTCACTACGAGCAGTACTTC	CASSVEVGHYEQYF
TRBD2	TRBJ2-1	TRBV28	few	TGTGCCAGCAGATCCCCAGGGGCTAGCGGGAGGGCTAGGGATGAGCAGTTCTTC	CASRSPGASGRARDEQFF
-	TRBJ2-7	TRBV5-6	-	TGTGCCAGCAGCCCCTTGACAGGTTTAGTCTACGAGCAGTACTTC	CASSPLTGLVYEQYF
-	TRBJ1-2	TRBV6-2/TRBV6-3	few	TGTGCCAGCAGTTACGGACCCTATGGCTACACCTTC	CASSYGPYGYTF
-	TRBJ1-6	TRBV4-3	few	TGCGCCAGCAGCCAAGATAGCGCGGGCAGGGTGGGATCACCCCTCCACTTT	CASSQDSAGRVGSPLHF
-	TRBJ1-2	TRBV7-8	many	TGTGCCAGCAGCCAGAACTTCTATGGCTACACCTTC	CASSQNFYGYTF
-	TRBJ1-2	TRBV4-1	many	TGCGCCAGCAGCCAAGGGTCAGGGGCTGGCGGCTACACCTTC	CASSQGSGAGGYTF
-	TRBJ2-3	TRBV6-2/TRBV6-3	-	TGTGCCAGCAATCACTGGGGCACAGATACGCAGTATTTT	CASNHWGTDTQYF
-	TRBJ2-1	TRBV6-2/TRBV6-3	-	TGTGCCAGCAGTTACTCGCCGGCGGTGGGTTACAATGAGCAGTTCTTC	CASSYSPAVGYNEQFF
TRBD1	TRBJ2-7	TRBV7-2	few	TGTGCCAGCAGCTTAACAGGGACAGGGAACTACGAGCAGTACTTC	CASSLTGTGNYEQYF
-	TRBJ1-3	TRBV28	few	TGTGCCAGCAGTTTAAGGGTAGCTGGAAACACCATATATTTT	CASSLRVAGNTIYF